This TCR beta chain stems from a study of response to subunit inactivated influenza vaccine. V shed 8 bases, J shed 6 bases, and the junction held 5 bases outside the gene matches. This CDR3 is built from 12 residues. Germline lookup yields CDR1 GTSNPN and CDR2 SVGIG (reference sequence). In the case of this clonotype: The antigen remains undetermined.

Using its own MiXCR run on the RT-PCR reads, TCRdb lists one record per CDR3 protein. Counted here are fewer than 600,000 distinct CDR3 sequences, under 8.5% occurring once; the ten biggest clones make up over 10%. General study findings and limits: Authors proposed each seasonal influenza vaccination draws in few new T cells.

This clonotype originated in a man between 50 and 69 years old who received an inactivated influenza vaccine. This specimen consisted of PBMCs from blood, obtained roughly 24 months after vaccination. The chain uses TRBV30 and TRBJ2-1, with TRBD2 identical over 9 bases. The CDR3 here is CAGASGTNEQFF. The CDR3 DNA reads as TGTGCCGGGGCTAGCGGGACCAATGAGCAGTTCTTC.